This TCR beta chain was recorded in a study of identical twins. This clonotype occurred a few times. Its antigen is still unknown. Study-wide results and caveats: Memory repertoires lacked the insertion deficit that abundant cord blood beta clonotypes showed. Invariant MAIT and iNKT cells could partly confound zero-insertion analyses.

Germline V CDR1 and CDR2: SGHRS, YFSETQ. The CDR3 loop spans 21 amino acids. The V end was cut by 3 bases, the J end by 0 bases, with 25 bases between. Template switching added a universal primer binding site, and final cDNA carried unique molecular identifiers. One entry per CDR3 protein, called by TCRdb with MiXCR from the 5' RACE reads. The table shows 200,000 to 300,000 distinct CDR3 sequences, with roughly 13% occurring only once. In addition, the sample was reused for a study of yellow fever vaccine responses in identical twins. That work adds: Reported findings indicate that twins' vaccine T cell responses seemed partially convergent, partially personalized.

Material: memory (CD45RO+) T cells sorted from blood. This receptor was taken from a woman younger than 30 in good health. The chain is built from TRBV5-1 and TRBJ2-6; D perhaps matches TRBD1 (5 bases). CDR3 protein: CASSSLGAGPTGSSGANVLTF. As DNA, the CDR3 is TGCGCCAGCAGCTCCCTGGGCGCTGGGCCTACAGGCAGCTCTGGGGCCAACGTCCTGACTTTC.